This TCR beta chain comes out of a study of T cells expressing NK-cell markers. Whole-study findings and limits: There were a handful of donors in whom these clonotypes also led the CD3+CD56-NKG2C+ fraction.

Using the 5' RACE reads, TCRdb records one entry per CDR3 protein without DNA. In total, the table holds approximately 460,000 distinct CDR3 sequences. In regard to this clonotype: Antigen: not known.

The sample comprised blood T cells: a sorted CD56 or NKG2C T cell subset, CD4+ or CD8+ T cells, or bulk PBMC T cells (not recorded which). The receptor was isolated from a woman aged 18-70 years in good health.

CDR3 amino acids: CASSISPAGYNEQFF. The gene calls are TRBV19 and TRBJ2-1; the TCRdb D gene call, TRBD2, has no DNA to confirm it. The CDR3 is 15 amino acids. Germline V gives CDR1 LNHDA, CDR2 SQIVND (reference sequence).